These 25 T cell receptor beta chains originate from one sample sequenced in a study of T cell clonality in common variable immunodeficiency. Using immunoSEQ multiplex PCR, the repertoire was profiled, and TCRdb retains in-frame clones only, with some absent. This sample has roughly 14,000 clones, each found more than once. General study points: Common variable immunodeficiency TCR beta sequences reportedly had fewer deletions and N-nucleotide insertions.

Antigen specificity for these receptors is unknown. Sequencing was performed on peripheral blood mononuclear cells. These receptor sequences come from a human donor with common variable immunodeficiency.

This clone was seen a handful of times. The sequenced fragment ends 3 residues before the CDR3 boundary, so the rest is inferred from the germline J gene. The chain has TRBV7-2 and TRBJ1-1; maybe TRBD1 (6 bases). This CDR3 is 15 amino acids long. V lost 5 bases to trimming and J lost 1 base, with 14 bases between them. Germline V gene sequence: CDR1 SGHTA, CDR2 FQGNSA. The covered CDR3 bases are TGTGCCAGCAGCCGCACAGGGAGAGGGAACACTGAA. It yields the protein CASSRTGRGNTE. The full CDR3 protein reads CASSRTGRGNTEAFF.

A remark on this clone: The observed sequence ends 3 residues before the CDR3 terminus, with the missing tail filled in from the germline J gene. The V call is TRBV5-6, the J call TRBJ2-7, with no clear D. V gave up 3 bases and J gave up 0 bases, with 13 bases separating them. Germline CDR1 and CDR2: SGHDT and YYEEEE. CDR3 length: 15 amino acids. The CDR3 region is CASSWPGGLSYEQYF. CDR3 bases read: TGTGCCAGCAGCTGGCCGGGTGGCCTCTCCTACGAG.

This clone has a handful of counts. The CDR3 goes on 3 residues after the read ends, and that part is filled in from the germline J gene. This chain uses TRBV18 with TRBJ1-5; D not resolved. The CDR3 has 16 amino acids. The germline V gene encodes CDR1 KGHSH and CDR2 LQKENI. Trimming removed 2 bases from V and 2 bases from J, with 13 bases in between. The CDR3 protein is CASSPGGLGGNQPQHF. The covered CDR3 bases are TGTGCCAGCTCACCAGGAGGGTTGGGTGGCAATCAGCCC.

Here the CDR3 reads CASSLDNYNEQFF. CDR3 bases read: TGTGCCAGCAGCTTAGACAACTACAATGAG. V usage is TRBV7-3 and J usage is TRBJ2-1; D remains ambiguous. Read sequence stops 3 residues before the CDR3 end, and the germline J gene provides the missing end. Germline values: CDR1 SGHTA, CDR2 FQGTGA. This CDR3 has 13 amino acids. The V and J ends lost 2 bases and 3 bases respectively, with 5 bases between them.

In its sample, this clone was seen a few times. The DNA ends 3 residues before the CDR3 does, and the rest of the CDR3 is filled in from the germline J gene. This chain connects TRBV7-6 to TRBJ2-5, with 8 bases fitting TRBD1. Germline lookup yields CDR1 SGHVS and CDR2 FNYEAQ. V lost 3 bases to trimming and J lost 5 bases; unmatched junction nucleotides: 8. CDR3 length equals 15 residues. The CDR3 DNA, read in part, is TGTGCCAGCAGCTTTAACGACAGGGGAACGGAGACC. This sequence encodes CASSFNDRGTET. The whole CDR3 reads CASSFNDRGTETQYF.

This clone was seen more than once but under ten times. With the read ending 3 residues before the CDR3 end, the germline J gene is used to fill in that end. This chain connects TRBV18 to TRBJ2-1; TRBD1 matches at 9 bases. The trim removed 4 bases at V and 5 bases at J, leaving 6 bases unmatched. CDR1 KGHSH and CDR2 LQKENI come from the germline V gene. CDR3 length: 15 amino acids. The sequenced CDR3 bases are TGTGCCAGCTCACACCGGGACAGGGTGAACAATGAG. Its protein is CASSHRDRVNNE. The entire CDR3 reads CASSHRDRVNNEQFF.

Worth noting for this clone: From the germline J gene comes the end of the CDR3, since the read stops 3 residues before it. The chain couples TRBV5-6 to TRBJ2-2, with D possibly being TRBD1 (5 bases). The V gene lost 4 bases and the J gene lost 7 bases, with 14 bases spanning the gap. The CDR3 is 14 amino acids. CDR1 is SGHDT and CDR2 is YYEEEE in the germline V gene. CDR3 DNA (partial): TGTGCCAGCAGCACCCCCGGGCAGGGCGGGGAG. Translation: CASSTPGQGGE. In full, the CDR3 reads CASSTPGQGGELFF.

The sample holds a few counts of this clone. Coverage ceases 3 residues before the CDR3 finishes, and the germline J gene fills in the end. The rearrangement links TRBV18 to TRBJ2-7, with a weak D call TRBD1 (6 bases). The germline gives CDR1 KGHSH, CDR2 LQKENI. CDR3 length equals 15 residues. V lost 6 bases and J 0 bases, leaving 15 bases between the germline ends. The sequenced CDR3 bases are TGTGCCAGCTCTCCCGGGACACTCAGCTCCTACGAG. Its protein product is CASSPGTLSSYE. The complete CDR3 sequence is CASSPGTLSSYEQYF.

This clone was seen a handful of times. Partial CDR3 DNA: TGTGCCAGCAGTGAACTCGTTTGGAGCGGTCAATACAATGAG. Translated, it gives CASSELVWSGQYNE. The CDR3, in full, reads CASSELVWSGQYNEQFF. The chain links TRBV6-1 to TRBJ2-1, with D possibly TRBD2 on 5 matching bases. The CDR3 end falls 3 residues outside the read, so it is completed with the germline J gene. CDR1 and CDR2 from the germline V gene are MNHNS and SASEGT. This CDR3 region has 17 residues. The ends were cut back, 2 bases at V and 4 bases at J, with 18 bases in the middle.

On this clone: The read halts 3 residues ahead of the CDR3 end, with the missing end drawn from the germline J gene. The chain couples TRBV19 to TRBJ2-5, with D uncertain. This CDR3 contains 14 residues. CDR1 is LNHDA and CDR2 is SQIVND in the germline V gene (reference sequence). The V end was cut by 3 bases, the J end by 2 bases, with 10 bases between. The part of the CDR3 DNA that was read is TGTGCCAGTAGTATTGGCCAGAGGCAAGAGACC. Its protein product is CASSIGQRQET. The entire CDR3 protein is CASSIGQRQETQYF.

This clone has more than one count but fewer than ten. Read coverage stops 3 residues before the CDR3 terminus; the germline J gene supplies the remainder. The chain has TRBV5-6 and TRBJ2-5; TRBD2 might be the D (6 bases). Germline CDR1 reads SGHDT; CDR2 reads YYEEEE. CDR3 length: 14 amino acids. CDR3 amino acids: CASSRASVRGTQYF. The DNA read from the CDR3 is TGTGCCAGCAGCCGAGCCTCGGTGCGGGGAACC. Full variable domain (outside the CDR3, taken from reference TRBV5-6 and TRBJ2-5): DAGVTQSPTHLIKTRGQQVTLRCSPKSGHDTVSWYQQALGQGPQFIFQYYEEEERQRGNFPDRFSGHQFPNYSSELNVNALLLGDSALYLCASSRASVRGTQYFGPGTRLLVL.

With regard to this clone: The read terminates 3 residues ahead of where the CDR3 ends, so the germline J gene completes it. The rearrangement joins TRBV6-2 or TRBV6-3 to TRBJ1-1, with D perhaps TRBD1 (5 bases). The V and J ends lost 6 bases and 6 bases respectively, with 17 bases between them. Germline CDR1 is MNHEY and CDR2 is SVGEGT. The CDR3 runs 14 residues. Partial CDR3 DNA: TGTGCCAGCAGCCTCATCACGCGGGGGGCTGAA. It translates to CASSLITRGAE. The CDR3, in full, reads CASSLITRGAEAFF.

A remark on this clone: The read finishes 3 residues shy of the CDR3 end, and the germline J gene is used to complete it. The chain combines TRBV7-9 with TRBJ2-5, with 8 bases fitting TRBD1. Per germline, CDR1 SEHNR and CDR2 FQNEAQ (reference sequence). Trimming took 1 base from V and 0 from J; bases not matched to a gene: 1. The CDR3 has 15 amino acids. The CDR3: CASSLGDRYQETQYF. CDR3 DNA, as far as it was read: TGTGCCAGCAGCTTAGGGGACAGGTACCAAGAGACC. The whole variable domain, remainder taken from reference TRBV7-9 and TRBJ2-5, is DTGVSQNPRHKITKRGQNVTFRCDPISEHNRLYWYRQTLGQGPEFLTYFQNEAQLEKSRLLSDRFSAERPKGSFSTLEIQRTEQGDSAMYLCASSLGDRYQETQYFGPGTRLLVL.

Worth noting for this clone: Read sequence stops 3 residues before the CDR3 end, and the germline J gene provides the missing end. The genes are TRBV6-2 or TRBV6-3 and TRBJ2-7; D is ambiguous. This CDR3 has 15 amino acids. V lost 2 bases to trimming and J lost 4 bases, with 15 bases between them. Germline CDR1 reads MNHEY; CDR2 reads SVGEGT. The CDR3 bases that were read are TGTGCCAGCAGTTACGAAACAGATCTCCTGTACGAG. This sequence encodes CASSYETDLLYE. The complete CDR3 sequence is CASSYETDLLYEQYF.

This clone occurred many times. The CDR3 extends 3 residues past the end of the read, so its final part is completed from the germline J gene. The chain recombines TRBV19 with TRBJ2-1; 8 nucleotides align to TRBD1. The CDR3 has 15 residues. Trimming took 5 bases from V and 8 from J; bases not matched to a gene: 11. Per germline, CDR1 LNHDA and CDR2 SQIVND (reference sequence). The CDR3 here is CASSRRTGFLDEQFF. The CDR3 bases that were read are TGTGCCAGTAGTCGCCGGACAGGGTTTTTGGATGAG.

In its sample, this clone was seen a few times. The read falls 3 residues short of the CDR3 end, and the missing part is taken from the germline J gene. The chain combines TRBV2 with TRBJ2-7; 12 nucleotides match TRBD1. J gave up 4 bases and V 5 bases, and 3 bases lay outside the gene matches. CDR1 is SNHLY and CDR2 is FYNNEI in the germline V gene. This CDR3 is built from 14 residues. CDR3 DNA (partial): TGTGCCAGCAGTCCGGGACAGGGGGCATACGAG. The encoded protein is CASSPGQGAYE. The entire CDR3 is CASSPGQGAYEQYF.

This clone was picked up a small number of times. The DNA ends 3 residues before the CDR3 does, and the rest of the CDR3 is filled in from the germline J gene. The chain is built from TRBV18 and TRBJ1-1, with D perhaps matching TRBD1 (5 bases). The CDR3 has 18 residues. Germline V gene sequence: CDR1 KGHSH, CDR2 LQKENI. The covered CDR3 bases are TGTGCCAGCTCACCACGTACAAAAATTCCCAGGACACAAGAGGAA. Its translation is CASSPRTKIPRTQEE. The CDR3 reads in full as CASSPRTKIPRTQEEAFF. Based on the CDR3 plus reference TRBV18 and TRBJ1-1, the full variable domain is NAGVMQNPRHLVRRRGQEARLRCSPMKGHSHVYWYRQLPEEGLKFMVYLQKENIIDESGMPKERFSAEFPKEGPSILRIQQVVRGDSAAYFCASSPRTKIPRTQEEAFFGQGTRLTVV.

This clone was picked up a small number of times. The CDR3 end lies 3 residues beyond the end of the read and is filled in from the germline J gene. The rearrangement uses TRBV7-2 and TRBJ2-5; a possible D gene is TRBD2 (5 bases). This CDR3 comprises 15 residues. V shed 1 base and J shed 5 bases, with 14 bases lying between them. Germline CDR1 and CDR2: SGHTA and FQGNSA. This CDR3 is CASSLVHTPGETQYF. The part of the CDR3 DNA that was read is TGTGCCAGCAGCTTAGTCCACACTCCGGGGGAGACC.

Remarks on this clone: The CDR3 end falls 3 residues outside the read, so it is completed with the germline J gene. The rearrangement links TRBV18 to TRBJ1-4; D is possibly TRBD1 (5 bases). The germline CDR1 and CDR2 sequences are KGHSH and LQKENI. This CDR3 is built from 16 residues. The germline V and J ends were trimmed by 6 bases and 2 bases, with 16 bases remaining between them. CDR3 sequence reads: CASSPLVGGTNEKLFF. The DNA read from the CDR3 is TGTGCCAGCTCTCCCCTCGTCGGGGGGACTAATGAAAAA. The full variable domain, rest sourced from reference TRBV18 and TRBJ1-4, is NAGVMQNPRHLVRRRGQEARLRCSPMKGHSHVYWYRQLPEEGLKFMVYLQKENIIDESGMPKERFSAEFPKEGPSILRIQQVVRGDSAAYFCASSPLVGGTNEKLFFGSGTQLSVL.

This clone was found a few times. The CDR3 is cut off 3 residues early in the read; its end comes from the germline J gene. V usage is TRBV7-6 and J usage is TRBJ2-2; unclear D gene. Germline values: CDR1 SGHVS, CDR2 FNYEAQ. V lost 2 bases to trimming and J lost 1 base, with 5 bases between them. This CDR3 contains 14 residues. CDR3 DNA, as far as it was read: TGTGCCAGCAGCTTACCGGGGAACACCGGGGAG. The encoded protein is CASSLPGNTGE. In full, the CDR3 is CASSLPGNTGELFF.

This clone turned up a few times. Sequencing ends 3 residues short of the CDR3 end; the germline J gene provides the rest. The V and J genes are TRBV20-1 and TRBJ2-1, with 15 bases aligning to TRBD2. Germline V lookup: CDR1 DFQATT, CDR2 SNEGSKA (reference sequence). With V trimmed by 6 bases and J by 4 bases, 10 bases remained unmatched. This CDR3 has 17 amino acids. The CDR3 here is CSAQGTSGGPRYNEQFF. The sequenced part of the CDR3 DNA is TGCAGTGCCCAAGGGACTAGCGGGGGGCCGCGTTACAATGAG.

This clone was counted ten times or more. The read gets to within 3 residues of the CDR3 end, and the germline J gene fills in the rest. The chain is built from TRBV20-1 and TRBJ2-2, with unresolved D. This CDR3 region has 13 residues. Germline assignment: CDR1 DFQATT and CDR2 SNEGSKA (reference sequence). The V and J ends lost 6 bases and 0 bases respectively, with 8 bases between them. Incomplete CDR3 DNA: TGCAGTGCCAGTACCACGAACACCGGGGAG. Encoded protein: CSASTTNTGE. The entire CDR3 reads CSASTTNTGELFF.

This clone was counted a few times. The missing CDR3 end, 3 residues past where the read stops, is filled in from the germline J gene. The chain employs TRBV19 and TRBJ1-1; 8 nucleotides agree with TRBD1. Germline-derived CDR1 and CDR2 are LNHDA and SQIVND (reference sequence). V lost 7 bases and J lost 0; bases outside the gene matches: 10. The CDR3 is 16 amino acids. The covered CDR3 bases are TGTGCCAGTAAAACGCGCGGACAGGGAGTGAACACTGAA. It is translated as CASKTRGQGVNTE. The entire CDR3 is CASKTRGQGVNTEAFF.

A few counts support this clone. The CDR3 end falls 3 residues outside the read, so it is completed with the germline J gene. The chain has TRBV7-2 and TRBJ2-1, with unresolved D. CDR1 is SGHTA and CDR2 is FQGNSA in the germline V gene. The V end was cut by 7 bases, the J end by 1 base, with 14 bases between. The CDR3 runs to 15 residues. The CDR3 protein is CASNLQSYSYNEQFF. CDR3 DNA, as far as it was read: TGTGCCAGCAACCTACAGAGCTATTCCTACAATGAG.

Only a few counts were recorded for this clone. The chain's CDR3 is CASRATSGSPYEQYF. CDR3 DNA, as far as it was read: TGTGCCAGCAGAGCGACTAGCGGGTCACCCTACGAG. The chain joins TRBV7-2 to TRBJ2-7; 10 positions agree with TRBD2. The read terminates 3 residues before the CDR3 end, so the remaining end is supplied by the germline J gene. CDR1 SGHTA and CDR2 FQGNSA come from the germline V gene. V lost 6 bases, J lost 2 bases, and 7 bases stayed unmatched. The CDR3 consists of 15 residues.